The next 24 T cell receptor beta chains were all read from a single sample in a study of blood T cell repertoires in COVID-19 (dated by TCRdb to the early 2020s). Library preparation employed the immunoSEQ multiplex PCR assay. The table comes from immuneACCESS by way of TCRdb, which keeps in-frame sequences with V and J called. Part of the clones is missing from these tables; in studies checked, under half for an unresolved V gene and the rest for unknown reasons. This sample is represented by more than 350,000 clones; 85% to 90% of them were singletons. The top ten clonotypes cover 0.9% to 1.1% of the sample. The sample consisted of PBMCs or T cells enriched from blood (not recorded which). These receptor sequences come from a man between 18 and 29 years old who had recovered from COVID-19.

This chain links TRBV3-1 (or the pseudogene TRBV3-2) with TRBJ2-3; TRBD1 is a possible D gene (6 bases). This CDR3 region has 18 residues. Trimming pared 0 bases from V and 1 base from J, leaving 17 bases between. Germline loops: CDR1 LGHDT, CDR2 YNNKEL (reference sequence). CDR3 bases: TGTGCCAGCAGCCAAGAGCAGGGGTCCATACAAGGCACAGATACGCAGTATTTT. It yields the protein CASSQEQGSIQGTDTQYF.

V and J are TRBV6-4 and TRBJ1-5; D remains ambiguous. The V end was cut by 7 bases, the J end by 6 bases, with 22 bases between. The CDR3 spans 16 residues. Germline V gives CDR1 MRHNA, CDR2 SNTAGT. CDR3 sequence (DNA): TGTGCCAGCAATCGGAGCGGCCGTCCCCCAGGTCAGCCCCAGCATTTT. Encoded protein: CASNRSGRPPGQPQHF.

This chain uses TRBV7-2 with TRBJ2-7; 14 nucleotides align to TRBD2. Trimming cost V 3 bases and J 6 bases; bases outside gene matches: 7. CDR3 length: 16 amino acids. Per germline, CDR1 SGHTA and CDR2 FQGNSA. The CDR3 sequence is CASSFTGTSGSGEQYF. The CDR3 coding sequence is TGTGCCAGCAGCTTTACCGGGACTAGCGGGAGTGGCGAGCAGTACTTC.

This chain connects TRBV10-2 to TRBJ2-5, with 7 bases lining up with TRBD2. V lost 5 bases and J lost 5; bases outside the gene matches: 11. Looked up from germline, CDR1 is WSHSY and CDR2 is SAAADI. The CDR3 totals 15 residues. Here the CDR3 reads CASSSLAGVGETQYF. The CDR3 region has the DNA TGCGCCAGCAGTTCCCTTGCGGGGGTAGGGGAGACCCAGTACTTC.

The chain couples TRBV9 to TRBJ2-3; 7 nucleotides agree with TRBD2. Germline values: CDR1 SGDLS, CDR2 YYNGEE. The CDR3 has 16 amino acids. Losses at the gene ends were 0 bases for V and 2 bases for J; bases not matched to a gene: 6. The CDR3 here is CASSVGERGNTDTQYF. The DNA of the CDR3 is TGTGCCAGCAGCGTAGGGGAGCGGGGCAACACAGATACGCAGTATTTT.

The chain couples TRBV11-2 to TRBJ1-1, with D tentatively TRBD1 (6 bases). The CDR3 consists of 15 residues. With 1 base removed from V and 1 base from J, the gap between germline ends came to 10 bases. Per the germline V gene, CDR1 is SGHAT and CDR2 is FQNNGV. The CDR3 sequence: CASSLVFRGNTEAFF. The CDR3 DNA reads as TGTGCCAGCAGCTTAGTCTTCAGGGGGAACACTGAAGCTTTCTTT.

The chain is built from TRBV15 and TRBJ2-3; D may be TRBD2 (6 bases). This CDR3 is built from 16 residues. The V end was cut by 2 bases, the J end by 2 bases, with 14 bases between. CDR1 and CDR2 from the germline V gene are LNHNV and YYDKDF (reference sequence). CDR3 nucleotide sequence: TGTGCCACCAGCAGAACCAGGGCGGGAAACACAGATACGCAGTATTTT. Encoded protein: CATSRTRAGNTDTQYF.

Written as DNA, the CDR3 is TGTGCCAGCAGCCGCACAGGTGGGGACATTCAGTACTTC. It codes for CASSRTGGDIQYF. The chain combines TRBV11-3 with TRBJ2-4, with D maybe TRBD1 (5 bases). The CDR3 runs to 13 residues. Germline V gene data show CDR1 as SGHNT and CDR2 as YENEEA. V lost 5 bases, J lost 8 bases, and 13 bases lay in between.

The chain uses TRBV3-1 (or the pseudogene TRBV3-2) and TRBJ1-2, with 9 bases aligning to TRBD1. With 2 bases clipped from V and 3 bases from J, the junction kept 7 bases outside the gene matches. The CDR3 has 16 residues. CDR1 and CDR2 from the germline V gene are LGHDT and YNNKEL (reference sequence). CDR3 loop: CASSQFTGGIYYGYTF. CDR3 DNA sequence: TGTGCCAGCAGCCAATTTACAGGGGGCATTTACTATGGCTACACCTTC.

A few counts support this clone. V usage is TRBV3-1 (or the pseudogene TRBV3-2) and J usage is TRBJ2-7; TRBD2 agrees at 8 bases. The CDR3 is 14 amino acids. The V segment lost 4 bases and the J segment 6 bases; nucleotides outside the gene matches: 8. CDR1 is LGHDT, CDR2 YNNKEL, per germline (reference sequence). The CDR3 protein is CASSLSGRGPEQYF. As DNA, the CDR3 is TGTGCCAGCAGCCTCAGCGGGAGAGGGCCCGAGCAGTACTTC.

The gene calls are TRBV21-1 and TRBJ2-1; the table's D gene call, TRBD2, was not cross checked with the DNA. TRBV21-1 is noted as a pseudogene. The CDR3 is 21 amino acids. CDR3 region: CASSAHISIPRLAVFYNEQFF. The CDR3 DNA is TGTGCCAGCAGCGCGCATATTTCCATCCCGAGACTAGCAGTATTTTACAATGAGCAGTTCTTC.

The chain employs TRBV5-1 and TRBJ2-7, with 9 bases fitting TRBD1. Germline assignment: CDR1 SGHRS and CDR2 YFSETQ. This CDR3 is 13 amino acids long. With V trimmed by 4 bases and J by 3 bases, 2 bases remained unmatched. The DNA for the CDR3 is TGCGCCAGCAGCGGGACAGGGAACTACGAGCAGTACTTC. Residues: CASSGTGNYEQYF. Supplemented by reference TRBV5-1 and TRBJ2-7, the full variable domain reads KAGVTQTPRYLIKTRGQQVTLSCSPISGHRSVSWYQQTPGQGLQFLFEYFSETQRNKGNFPGRFSGRQFSNSRSEMNVSTLELGDSALYLCASSGTGNYEQYFGPGTRLTVT.

The rearrangement joins TRBV10-3 to TRBJ2-5; D remains ambiguous. The CDR3 covers 14 residues. V was pared by 0 bases and J by 4 bases, with 9 bases between. The germline V gene encodes CDR1 ENHRY and CDR2 SYGVKD. The chain's CDR3 is CAISESTSVETQYF. CDR3 coding DNA: TGTGCCATCAGTGAGTCGACATCGGTAGAGACCCAGTACTTC.

The chain is built from TRBV3-1 (or the pseudogene TRBV3-2) and TRBJ1-5; D remains unclear. Trimming took off 0 bases at V and 9 bases at J, with 12 bases between the two ends. The CDR3 sequence is 14 residues long. From germline, CDR1 is LGHDT and CDR2 YNNKEL (reference sequence). CDR3 sequence reads: CASSQEVPGGPQHF. The DNA for the CDR3 is TGTGCCAGCAGCCAAGAAGTGCCGGGTGGGCCCCAGCATTTT.

The chain joins TRBV11-2 to TRBJ2-2; 11 positions match TRBD2. The CDR3 runs to 18 residues. Germline-derived CDR1 and CDR2 are SGHAT and FQNNGV. After removal of 7 bases from V and 0 bases from J, the junction contained 10 bases not matched to a gene. Here the CDR3 reads CASIGNPTSGANTGELFF. The CDR3 DNA is TGTGCCAGCATCGGCAACCCGACTAGCGGGGCGAACACCGGGGAGCTGTTTTTT. The variable domain in full, with the rest retrieved from reference TRBV11-2 and TRBJ2-2, is EAGVAQSPRYKIIEKRQSVAFWCNPISGHATLYWYQQILGQGPKLLIQFQNNGVVDDSQLPKDRFSAERLKGVDSTLKIQPAKLEDSAVYLCASIGNPTSGANTGELFFGEGSRLTVL.

The rearrangement joins TRBV5-5 to TRBJ1-1, with D possibly being TRBD1 (5 bases). Trimming took off 0 bases at V and 3 bases at J, with 12 bases between the two ends. The germline CDR1 and CDR2 sequences are SGHKS and YYEKEE (reference sequence). This CDR3 is built from 15 residues. The CDR3 nucleotides read TGTGCCAGCAGCTTGGGAAAGGGGCTGGACACTGAAGCTTTCTTT. The encoded protein is CASSLGKGLDTEAFF.

The sample holds one count of this clone. The chain carries TRBV29-1 and TRBJ2-7; a possible D gene is TRBD1 (6 bases). V lost 6 bases, J lost 9 bases, and 21 bases lay in between. The CDR3 contains 13 residues. Per the germline V gene, CDR1 is SQVTM and CDR2 is ANQGSEA. The CDR3 DNA reads TGCAGCGTCGACAGAGAGGGGACACTTGGGCAGTACTTC. This translates into CSVDREGTLGQYF.

This chain connects TRBV11-2 to TRBJ2-3, with TRBD2 identical over 7 bases. Germline loops: CDR1 SGHAT, CDR2 FQNNGV. This CDR3 has 12 amino acids. The V gene end was trimmed by 7 bases and the J gene end by 6 bases; junction bases not matched to a gene: 4. This CDR3 reads CASKPGGDTQYF. The CDR3 DNA is TGTGCCAGCAAACCCGGGGGGGATACGCAGTATTTT.

The genes are TRBV7-8 and TRBJ2-1; 9 bases map to TRBD2. The V gene's germline CDR1 is SGHVS and CDR2 FQNEAQ. V lost 6 bases and J lost 8; bases outside the gene matches: 11. This CDR3 is 15 amino acids long. DNA of the CDR3: TGTGCCAGCAGACCACCGGGACTAGCTTCCGATGAGCAGTTCTTC. This translates into CASRPPGLASDEQFF.

This chain links TRBV5-1 with TRBJ1-6; D is possibly TRBD1 (6 bases). CDR3 length equals 15 residues. Trimming took off 1 base at V and 5 bases at J, with 10 bases between the two ends. The V gene's germline CDR1 is SGHRS and CDR2 YFSETQ. The CDR3 DNA reads TGCGCCAGCAGCTTGTCAGGGGATGATAATTCACCCCTCCACTTT. This gives the protein CASSLSGDDNSPLHF.

The rearrangement uses TRBV4-2 and TRBJ2-3, with 9 bases lining up with TRBD2. V gave up 5 bases and J gave up 0 bases; unmatched junction bases: 12. The germline gives CDR1 LGHNA, CDR2 YNFKEQ. The CDR3 extends over 18 amino acids. CDR3 protein: CASSWGTSRGSSTDTQYF. CDR3 bases: TGTGCCAGCAGCTGGGGGACTAGCCGTGGGTCTAGCACAGATACGCAGTATTTT.

The rearrangement links TRBV28 to TRBJ1-3; tentatively, D is TRBD1 (5 bases). The length of the CDR3 is 15 residues. Germline V lookup: CDR1 MDHEN, CDR2 SYDVKM. V dropped 4 bases and J dropped 6 bases, with 16 bases sitting between them. This CDR3 reads CASSWGGTPLNTIYF. The CDR3, as DNA: TGTGCCAGCAGTTGGGGGGGGACGCCTCTAAACACCATATATTTT.

V usage is TRBV4-3 and J usage is TRBJ1-3; 7 nucleotides match TRBD1. Germline trimming cut 4 bases from V and 4 bases from J; bases unmatched to any gene: 13. Germline V gene lookup returns CDR1 LGHNA and CDR2 YSLEER. The CDR3 consists of 17 residues. The CDR3 DNA follows: TGCGCCAGCAGCCGAAACCGGGACAGTGTTTTCGGAAACACCATATATTTT. Translating gives CASSRNRDSVFGNTIYF.

The gene calls are TRBV19 and TRBJ1-5, with 9 bases that match TRBD1. Trimming at V came to 3 bases and at J to 0 bases, leaving 9 bases not matched to a gene. Germline CDR1 reads LNHDA; CDR2 reads SQIVND (reference sequence). CDR3 size: 18 residues. CDR3 in amino acids: CASSIQGQGYDSNQPQHF. The CDR3 nucleotides read TGTGCCAGTAGTATCCAGGGACAGGGATACGATAGCAATCAGCCCCAGCATTTT.